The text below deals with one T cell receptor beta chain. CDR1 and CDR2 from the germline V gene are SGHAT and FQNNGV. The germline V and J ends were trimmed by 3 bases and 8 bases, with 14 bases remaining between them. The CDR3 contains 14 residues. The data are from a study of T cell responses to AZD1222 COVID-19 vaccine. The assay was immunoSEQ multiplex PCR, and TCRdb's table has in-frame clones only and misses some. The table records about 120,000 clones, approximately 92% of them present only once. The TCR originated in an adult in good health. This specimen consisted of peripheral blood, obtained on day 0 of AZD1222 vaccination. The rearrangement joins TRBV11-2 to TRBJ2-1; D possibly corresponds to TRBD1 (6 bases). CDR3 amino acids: CASSLRDTEDEQFF. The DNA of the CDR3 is TGTGCCAGCAGCTTGAGGGACACGGAGGATGAGCAGTTCTTC.